Listed here are 5 T cell receptor beta chains from one sample, sequenced in a study of radiotherapy plus CTLA-4 blockade in lung cancer. This table comes from immunoSEQ multiplex PCR, and its TCRdb copy is limited to in-frame clones, with some not included. Here the sample spans approximately 69,000 clones, roughly 80% being singletons. The sequenced sample was peripheral blood, obtained from a patient treated with radiotherapy plus ipilimumab. The origin of the receptors is a human donor with non-small cell lung cancer who had a complete response to radiotherapy plus ipilimumab.

V is TRBV2 and J is TRBJ2-3; 9 bases agree with TRBD2. This CDR3 comprises 18 residues. Germline values: CDR1 SNHLY, CDR2 FYNNEI. J gave up 2 bases and V 0 bases, and 9 bases lay outside the gene matches. Here the CDR3 DNA reads TGTGCCAGCAGTGAAGCGCGGGCTAGCGGGGCGATCACAGATACGCAGTATTTT. It codes for CASSEARASGAITDTQYF. Based on the CDR3 plus reference TRBV2 and TRBJ2-3, the full variable domain is EPEVTQTPSHQVTQMGQEVILRCVPISNHLYFYWYRQILGQKVEFLVSFYNNEISEKSEIFDDQFSVERPDGSNFTLKIRSTKLEDSAMYFCASSEARASGAITDTQYFGPGTRLTVL.

This chain links TRBV12-5 with TRBJ2-3, with 8 bases matching TRBD2. The J segment lost 8 bases and the V segment lost 4 bases, leaving 11 bases of the junction unmatched. Germline V gives CDR1 LGHNT, CDR2 FRNRAP. There are 15 residues in the CDR3. CDR3 nucleotides: TGTGCTAGTGGTTCTAGCGGGTACGGTTCCGGTACGCAGTATTTT. Amino acid sequence: CASGSSGYGSGTQYF.

The chain is built from TRBV7-9 and TRBJ2-2; D is ambiguous. The V gene's germline CDR1 is SEHNR and CDR2 FQNEAQ (reference sequence). Trimming left V 5 bases short and J 5 bases short, with 15 bases between. The CDR3 covers 15 residues. This CDR3 is CASSHRYGSTGELFF. The CDR3 DNA is TGTGCCAGCAGCCATAGATACGGAAGTACCGGGGAGCTGTTTTTT. Drawing the rest from reference TRBV7-9 and TRBJ2-2, the complete variable domain is DTGVSQNPRHKITKRGQNVTFRCDPISEHNRLYWYRQTLGQGPEFLTYFQNEAQLEKSRLLSDRFSAERPKGSFSTLEIQRTEQGDSAMYLCASSHRYGSTGELFFGEGSRLTVL.

Here the CDR3 DNA reads TGTGCCAGCAGCGCACAGGACGCTAATGAAAAACTGTTTTTT. It codes for CASSAQDANEKLFF. The V gene is TRBV9, the J gene TRBJ1-4; weak D call: TRBD1 (5 bases). Germline V gene sequence: CDR1 SGDLS, CDR2 YYNGEE. This CDR3 region has 14 residues. V shed 3 bases and J shed 3 bases, with 9 bases lying between them.

The V and J genes are TRBV2 and TRBJ2-5; D not certain. Germline-derived CDR1 and CDR2 are SNHLY and FYNNEI. The V gene lost 5 bases and the J gene lost 2 bases, with 12 bases spanning the gap. The CDR3 extends over 14 amino acids. Here the CDR3 DNA reads TGTGCCAGCAGTTCATTGACACTACAAGAGACCCAGTACTTC. Protein sequence: CASSSLTLQETQYF. The whole variable domain, remainder taken from reference TRBV2 and TRBJ2-5, is EPEVTQTPSHQVTQMGQEVILRCVPISNHLYFYWYRQILGQKVEFLVSFYNNEISEKSEIFDDQFSVERPDGSNFTLKIRSTKLEDSAMYFCASSSLTLQETQYFGPGTRLLVL.